A single sample gave rise to the 25 T cell receptor beta chains below, sequenced in a study of CD8 T cells in ankylosing spondylitis. TCRdb reprocessed the 5' RACE reads via MiXCR and lists one record per CDR3 protein. The repertoire includes roughly 130,000 distinct CDR3 sequences, approximately 6.8% of them detected once, and less than 15% sits in the top ten. Source material: blood, either unsorted or a sorted T cell fraction (not recorded which). These receptors were obtained from a male donor with ankylosing spondylitis or in good health (not recorded which).

This clonotype occurred many times. This chain uses TRBV20-1 with TRBJ2-3; 9 positions match TRBD2. CDR3 length: 17 residues. Germline trimming cut 3 bases from V and 1 base from J; bases unmatched to any gene: 11. Germline loops: CDR1 DFQATT, CDR2 SNEGSKA (reference sequence). The CDR3 here is CSASFPSGEWGTDTQYF. CDR3 DNA sequence: TGCAGTGCTAGTTTCCCTAGCGGGGAGTGGGGCACAGATACGCAGTATTTT.

This clonotype has a count of ten or more. This chain connects TRBV20-1 to TRBJ2-7; 7 bases line up with TRBD2. Per the germline V gene, CDR1 is DFQATT and CDR2 is SNEGSKA (reference sequence). The CDR3 runs to 13 residues. The V gene end was trimmed by 5 bases and the J gene end by 3 bases; junction bases not matched to a gene: 7. CDR3 bases: TGCAGTGCTCTCCTAGCGGCGGGCTACGAGCAGTACTTC. Translated: CSALLAAGYEQYF.

This clonotype was picked up many times. The rearrangement uses TRBV5-1 and TRBJ2-1; D uncertain. Trimming removed 2 bases from V and 2 bases from J, with 14 bases in between. Germline CDR1 and CDR2: SGHRS and YFSETQ. The CDR3 is 16 residues long. The CDR3 nucleotides are TGCGCCAGCAGCTTAATGACCGGTACTACCTACAATGAGCAGTTCTTC. It yields the protein CASSLMTGTTYNEQFF.

This clonotype was detected many times. V usage is TRBV29-1 and J usage is TRBJ2-1; 7 nucleotides align to TRBD2. Per germline, CDR1 SQVTM and CDR2 ANQGSEA. V trimming: 4 bases; J trimming: 5 bases; junction bases outside the gene matches: 17. The CDR3 runs to 17 residues. Here the CDR3 DNA reads TGCAGCGTTGTAGAGGGGAGGGCGTCAAAAGTGGACAATGAGCAGTTCTTC. Translated, it gives CSVVEGRASKVDNEQFF.

J is TRBJ2-5 and V is TRBV28; 14 positions agree with TRBD2. V dropped 8 bases and J dropped 4; count of bases not matched to a gene: 0. The length of the CDR3 is 13 residues. Germline V gene sequence: CDR1 MDHEN, CDR2 SYDVKM. The CDR3 bases are TGTGCCAGCGGACTAGCGGGAGGAGAGACCCAGTACTTC. Translated, it gives CASGLAGGETQYF.

This clonotype was counted many times. The V call is TRBV5-1, the J call TRBJ2-1; 7 bases map to TRBD1. Germline V CDR1 and CDR2: SGHRS, YFSETQ. There are 14 residues in the CDR3. Trimming took 0 bases from V and 10 from J; bases not matched to a gene: 7. CDR3 region: CASSLGQGAGEQFF. CDR3 coding DNA: TGCGCCAGCAGCTTGGGACAGGGTGCCGGGGAGCAGTTCTTC.

Ten or more counts support this clonotype. V gene TRBV7-9 combines with J gene TRBJ2-5; possibly TRBD1 for D (6 bases). The germline V gene has CDR1 SEHNR and CDR2 FQNEAQ (reference sequence). This CDR3 spans 14 amino acids. Trimming stripped 6 bases from V and 1 base from J, with 12 bases between. CDR3 in DNA: TGTGCCAGCAGTCGACAGGCAACCCAAGAGACCCAGTACTTC. This sequence encodes CASSRQATQETQYF.

This chain connects TRBV19 to TRBJ1-1, with D tentatively TRBD1 (6 bases). Germline V gives CDR1 LNHDA, CDR2 SQIVND (reference sequence). V was trimmed by 7 bases and J by 0 bases, leaving 15 bases between them. The CDR3 spans 15 residues. The CDR3 here is CASTLQGRMNTEAFF. CDR3 in DNA: TGTGCCAGTACCCTACAGGGAAGGATGAACACTGAAGCTTTCTTT.

There are many counts of this clonotype. The chain joins TRBV7-9 to TRBJ1-1; D remains ambiguous. This CDR3 contains 15 residues. V lost 0 bases to trimming and J lost 0 bases, with 8 bases between them. Looked up from germline, CDR1 is SEHNR and CDR2 is FQNEAQ (reference sequence). DNA of the CDR3: TGTGCCAGCAGCTTAGCCGGACTGATGAACACTGAAGCTTTCTTT. It yields the protein CASSLAGLMNTEAFF. The variable domain in full, with the rest retrieved from reference TRBV7-9 and TRBJ1-1, is DTGVSQNPRHKITKRGQNVTFRCDPISEHNRLYWYRQTLGQGPEFLTYFQNEAQLEKSRLLSDRFSAERPKGSFSTLEIQRTEQGDSAMYLCASSLAGLMNTEAFFGQGTRLTVV.

This clonotype was seen only a few times. The rearrangement uses TRBV12-3 or TRBV12-4 and TRBJ1-1, with D possibly matching TRBD1 (5 bases). The CDR3 contains 14 residues. The V gene lost 5 bases and the J gene lost 7 bases, with 17 bases spanning the gap. CDR3 in amino acids: CASSLGEVGHEAFF. The DNA for the CDR3 is TGTGCCAGCAGTCTCGGGGAGGTGGGGCATGAAGCTTTCTTT.

At least ten counts were recorded for this clonotype. The V gene is TRBV5-1, the J gene TRBJ2-7; TRBD1 matches 9 bases. Germline values: CDR1 SGHRS, CDR2 YFSETQ. V shed 7 bases, J shed 1 base, and the junction held 6 bases outside the gene matches. This CDR3 spans 14 amino acids. This CDR3 is CASYPGQGSYEQYF. CDR3 bases: TGCGCCAGCTACCCGGGACAGGGATCCTACGAGCAGTACTTC.

The chain combines TRBV4-3 with TRBJ2-1, with 8 bases fitting TRBD2. The DNA end lines up better with TRBJ2-7; the J call may be wrong. Germline CDR1 LGHNA, CDR2 YSLEER. This CDR3 contains 16 residues. CDR3 amino acids: CASSQDKGLVGNEQYF. The DNA of the CDR3 is TGCGCCAGCAGCCAAGATAAGGGACTAGTAGGCAACGAGCAGTACTTC.

This clonotype was counted many times. This chain uses TRBV7-8 with TRBJ2-1, with 13 positions matching TRBD2. Germline CDR1 and CDR2: SGHVS and FQNEAQ. There are 15 residues in the CDR3. V shed 3 bases, J shed 6 bases, and the junction held 2 bases outside the gene matches. CDR3 amino acids: CASSLGLAGTNEQFF. Written as DNA, the CDR3 is TGTGCCAGCAGCTTGGGACTAGCGGGGACCAATGAGCAGTTCTTC.

The chain has TRBV20-1 and TRBJ2-5; D might be TRBD2 (5 bases). The V end lost 6 bases, the J end lost 4 bases, and 9 bases lay between the germline ends. Germline V gene sequence: CDR1 DFQATT, CDR2 SNEGSKA (reference sequence). This CDR3 has 11 amino acids. The CDR3 protein is CSADGVETQYF. As DNA, the CDR3 is TGCAGTGCCGACGGGGTAGAGACCCAGTACTTC.

Ten or more counts support this clonotype. The chain links TRBV20-1 to TRBJ2-1, with no clear D. V gave up 4 bases and J gave up 0 bases, with 7 bases separating them. In germline, CDR1 is DFQATT, CDR2 SNEGSKA (reference sequence). CDR3 size: 13 residues. The CDR3 DNA sequence: TGCAGTGCTACCCTTAGCTCCTACAATGAGCAGTTCTTC. It encodes CSATLSSYNEQFF.

This clonotype was counted many times. The chain joins TRBV7-8 to TRBJ1-1, with D uncertain. The CDR3 is 17 residues long. Trimming stripped 0 bases from V and 0 bases from J, with 14 bases between. Germline lookup yields CDR1 SGHVS and CDR2 FQNEAQ. Here the CDR3 DNA reads TGTGCCAGCAGCTTAGCGTCCTTGAGGACGGTGAACACTGAAGCTTTCTTT. Its protein is CASSLASLRTVNTEAFF.

This clonotype was counted at least ten times. V and J are TRBV9 and TRBJ2-5; D is possibly TRBD1 (6 bases). This CDR3 region has 14 residues. V lost 0 bases and J lost 4, with 10 bases in between. Germline values: CDR1 SGDLS, CDR2 YYNGEE. The CDR3 spells CASSVATGRETQYF. The CDR3 DNA reads TGTGCCAGCAGCGTAGCTACAGGGCGAGAGACCCAGTACTTC.

Of note for this clonotype: It may be a read error: a sequence one base away is much more abundant. V gene TRBV15 combines with J gene TRBJ1-2; 7 bases match TRBD1. The CDR3 sequence is 14 residues long. CDR1 and CDR2 (germline): LNHNV, YYDKDF (reference sequence). CDR3 residues: CASSREQRGLGYTF. In DNA, the CDR3 is TGTGCCTCCAGCAGAGAACAGAGGGGGCTAGGCTACACCTTC.

The table lists this clonotype with a few counts. The chain combines TRBV20-1 with TRBJ1-5, with D tentatively TRBD1 (5 bases). CDR1 and CDR2 (germline): DFQATT, SNEGSKA (reference sequence). The V gene lost 5 bases and the J gene lost 3 bases, with 17 bases spanning the gap. The CDR3 covers 15 residues. CDR3 protein: CSASLGGKTNQPQHF. Written as DNA, the CDR3 is TGCAGTGCTTCCCTTGGGGGTAAAACCAATCAGCCCCAGCATTTT.

The rearrangement links TRBV20-1 to TRBJ2-1; D is possibly TRBD1 (6 bases). CDR3 length: 16 amino acids. CDR1 is DFQATT, CDR2 SNEGSKA, per germline (reference sequence). V was cut by 0 bases and J by 4 bases, with 16 bases left in between. CDR3 residues: CSARDIGRGPYNEQFF. In DNA form, the CDR3 reads TGCAGTGCTAGAGATATCGGCAGGGGACCATACAATGAGCAGTTCTTC.

This clonotype was observed at least ten times. V is TRBV7-2 and J is TRBJ2-7, with D possibly TRBD2 on 6 matching bases. With 1 base removed from V and 2 bases from J, the gap between germline ends came to 9 bases. Germline lookup yields CDR1 SGHTA and CDR2 FQGNSA. This CDR3 is 14 amino acids long. CDR3 nucleotide sequence: TGTGCCAGCAGCTTAGGCGGGGCGGCCTACGAGCAGTACTTC. It translates to CASSLGGAAYEQYF. The entire variable domain, with the rest obtained from reference TRBV7-2 and TRBJ2-7, is as follows: GAGVSQSPSNKVTEKGKDVELRCDPISGHTALYWYRQSLGQGLEFLIYFQGNSAPDKSGLPSDRFSAERTGGSVSTLTIQRTQQEDSAVYLCASSLGGAAYEQYFGPGTRLTVT.

The V and J genes are TRBV29-1 and TRBJ1-5; D ambiguous. Germline V gene sequence: CDR1 SQVTM, CDR2 ANQGSEA. The V gene lost 5 bases and the J gene lost 3 bases, with 17 bases spanning the gap. The CDR3 extends over 15 amino acids. The CDR3 DNA follows: TGCAGCGTTACGCACTCGGGAGGGATCAATCAGCCCCAGCATTTT. Translating gives CSVTHSGGINQPQHF.

The sample holds many counts of this clonotype. This chain joins TRBV24-1 and TRBJ2-3; TRBD2 might be the D (6 bases). Per the germline V gene, CDR1 is KGHDR and CDR2 is SFDVKD. V was trimmed by 7 bases and J by 0 bases, leaving 13 bases between them. The length of the CDR3 is 15 residues. The DNA of the CDR3 is TGTGCCACCAGAGAAGCGGGTGGGAGCACAGATACGCAGTATTTT. Its translation: CATREAGGSTDTQYF.

This clonotype was seen at least ten times. The chain employs TRBV7-9 and TRBJ2-1; D not certain. Germline CDR1 reads SEHNR; CDR2 reads FQNEAQ (reference sequence). V lost 1 base, J lost 4 bases, and 11 bases lay in between. The CDR3 length is 15 residues. Here the CDR3 reads CASSLDRTLYNEQFF. DNA for the CDR3: TGTGCCAGCAGCTTAGATCGTACGTTATACAATGAGCAGTTCTTC.

This clonotype occurred many times. J is TRBJ1-4 and V is TRBV12-3 or TRBV12-4, with TRBD1 identical over 9 bases. V lost 3 bases and J lost 7; bases outside the gene matches: 3. The CDR3 has 14 amino acids. The CDR3 reads CASSFTGGPEKLFF. In nucleotides, the CDR3 is TGTGCCAGCAGTTTTACAGGGGGCCCTGAAAAACTGTTTTTT.